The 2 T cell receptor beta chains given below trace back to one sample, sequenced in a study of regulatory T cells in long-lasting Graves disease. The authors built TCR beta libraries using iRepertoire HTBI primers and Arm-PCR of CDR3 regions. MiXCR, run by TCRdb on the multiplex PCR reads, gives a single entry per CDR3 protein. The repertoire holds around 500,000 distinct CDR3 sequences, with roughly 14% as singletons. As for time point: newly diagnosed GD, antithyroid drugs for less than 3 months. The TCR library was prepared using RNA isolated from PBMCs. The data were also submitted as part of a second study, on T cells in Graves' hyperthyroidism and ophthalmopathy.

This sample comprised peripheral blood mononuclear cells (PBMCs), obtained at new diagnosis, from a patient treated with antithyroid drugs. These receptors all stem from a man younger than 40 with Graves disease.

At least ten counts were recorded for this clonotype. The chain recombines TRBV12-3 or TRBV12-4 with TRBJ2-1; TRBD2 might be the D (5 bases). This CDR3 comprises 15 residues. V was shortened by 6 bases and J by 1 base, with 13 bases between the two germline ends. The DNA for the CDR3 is TGTGCCAGCAGCCCCCCGAGCGGATCCTACAATGAGCAGTTCTTC. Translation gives CASSPPSGSYNEQFF.

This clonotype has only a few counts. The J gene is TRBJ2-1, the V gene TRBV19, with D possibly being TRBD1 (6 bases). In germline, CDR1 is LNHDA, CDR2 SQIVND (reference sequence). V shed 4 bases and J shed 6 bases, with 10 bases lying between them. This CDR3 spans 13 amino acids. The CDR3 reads CASSNTGSNEQFF. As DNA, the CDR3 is TGTGCCAGTAGTAACACAGGGAGCAATGAGCAGTTCTTC. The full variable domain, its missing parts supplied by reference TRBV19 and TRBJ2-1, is DGGITQSPKYLFRKEGQNVTLSCEQNLNHDAMYWYRQDPGQGLRLIYYSQIVNDFQKGDIAEGYSVSREKKESFPLTVTSAQKNPTAFYLCASSNTGSNEQFFGPGTRLTVL.